The present T cell receptor (beta chain) was sequenced within a study of shared clonotypes between healthy human individuals. In the case of this clone: The antigen remains undetermined.

Libraries were prepared by immunoSEQ multiplex PCR; TCRdb keeps only in-frame clonotypes and omits some of them. The table includes more than 2 million clones, about 93% detected once. Regarding the study as a whole: Genetic and exposure-history diversity was limited by the small donor number. Only blood was sampled, and tissue TCR repertoires likely differ from blood ones. It was observed that 4% to 6% of naive CD4 clonotypes were shared across several donors.

CD45RO-negative, CCR7-selected cells formed the naive CD8 fraction, which excluded terminally differentiated effector memory CD45RA+ cells. Donors comprised only Caucasian adults living in Nashville, Tennessee. Sequencing was carried out using naive CD8+ T cells from PBMCs. The source of this sequence is a man between 18 and 29 years old in good health. Some clones in this sample may be carry-over from other donors' samples.

Here the CDR3 DNA reads TGTGCTAGTGGTCCCCCCTCTACGACGGGAGATACGCAGTATTTT. This gives the protein CASGPPSTTGDTQYF. The chain has TRBV12-5 and TRBJ2-3; D is unclear. Germline values: CDR1 LGHNT, CDR2 FRNRAP. Trimming took off 5 bases at V and 5 bases at J, with 17 bases between the two ends. This CDR3 has 15 residues.